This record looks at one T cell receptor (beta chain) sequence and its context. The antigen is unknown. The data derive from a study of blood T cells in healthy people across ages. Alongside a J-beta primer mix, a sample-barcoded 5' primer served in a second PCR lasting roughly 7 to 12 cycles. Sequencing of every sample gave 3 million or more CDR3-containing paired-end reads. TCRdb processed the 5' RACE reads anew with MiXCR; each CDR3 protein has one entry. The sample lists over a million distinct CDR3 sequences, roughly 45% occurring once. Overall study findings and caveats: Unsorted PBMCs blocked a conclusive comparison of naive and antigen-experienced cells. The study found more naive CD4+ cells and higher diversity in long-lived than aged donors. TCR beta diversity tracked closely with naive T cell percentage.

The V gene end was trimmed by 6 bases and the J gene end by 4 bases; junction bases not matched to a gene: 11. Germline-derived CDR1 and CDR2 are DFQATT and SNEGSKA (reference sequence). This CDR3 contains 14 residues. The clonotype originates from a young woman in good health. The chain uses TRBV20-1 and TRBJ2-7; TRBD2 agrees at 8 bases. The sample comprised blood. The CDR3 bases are TGCAGTGCCGCCCAGAGCGGGGGAGATTACGAGCAGTACTTC. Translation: CSAAQSGGDYEQYF.